This passage covers 5 T cell receptor beta chains from one sample sequenced in a study of regulatory T cells in long-lasting Graves disease listed by TCRdb under 2021. The time point label on this specimen signifies: newly diagnosed GD, antithyroid drugs for less than 3 months. For both TCR sequencing and RNA sequencing, RNA was extracted from PBMCs using TRIzol. Receptors were amplified or captured by multiplex PCR. TCRdb records Illumina HiSeq 4000 as the sequencer. To build TCR beta libraries, CDR3 regions were amplified by Arm-PCR using iRepertoire HTBI primers. The public reads were run again by TCRdb, first through fastp at Q25 and then through MiXCR, and only productive beta chains were kept. Rows with one shared CDR3 protein collapse into an entry with the most common genes and DNA. For this sample there are approximately 400,000 distinct CDR3 sequences; 15% appear just once. About 7.6% of the sample is taken by the ten largest.

This same sample was also part of a study on T cells in Graves' hyperthyroidism and ophthalmopathy.

The sample was peripheral blood mononuclear cells (PBMCs), taken at new diagnosis, from a patient treated with antithyroid drugs. The receptor source for this set is a middle-aged woman with Graves disease. Donor details come from another sample of the same person, matched by shared clones.

Many counts were recorded for this clonotype. V usage is TRBV30 and J usage is TRBJ1-5; D is unclear. Per the germline V gene, CDR1 is GTSNPN and CDR2 is SVGIG (reference sequence). The V and J ends lost 0 bases and 11 bases respectively, with 17 bases between them. This CDR3 is 14 amino acids long. The CDR3: CAWSVRTDPIAQHF. CDR3 coding DNA: TGTGCCTGGAGTGTACGAACTGACCCTATAGCCCAGCATTTT. The full variable domain, rest sourced from reference TRBV30 and TRBJ1-5, is SQTIHQWPATLVQPVGSPLSLECTVEGTSNPNLYWYRQAAGRGLQLLFYSVGIGQISSEVPQNLSASRPQDRQFILSSKKLLLSDSGFYLCAWSVRTDPIAQHFGDGTRLSIL.

At least ten counts were recorded for this clonotype. The chain joins TRBV4-1 to TRBJ1-6; TRBD1 matches 10 bases. This CDR3 contains 17 residues. The ends lost 1 base at V and 8 bases at J; junction bases unmatched: 8. Germline V gene lookup returns CDR1 MGHRA and CDR2 YSYEKL. This chain's CDR3 is CASSQVGTGEMDSPLHF. In nucleotides, the CDR3 is TGCGCCAGCAGCCAAGTCGGGACAGGGGAAATGGATTCACCCCTCCACTTT.

Regarding this clonotype: This clone may be a read error of a much larger clone one base away. In this CDR3 the conserved last residue, phenylalanine or tryptophan, is missing, so a read error is likely. The chain recombines TRBV20-1 with TRBJ2-1; 7 nucleotides agree with TRBD2. The CDR3 runs to 15 residues. Trimming removed 0 bases from V and 7 bases from J; junction bases left unmatched: 9. Germline CDR1 DFQATT, CDR2 SNEGSKA (reference sequence). The CDR3 DNA sequence: TGCAGTGCTAGAGACCCCACGGGGGGTGGTAATGAGCAGTTCTTG. Protein sequence: CSARDPTGGGNEQFL.

This clonotype has at least ten counts. The chain employs TRBV30 and TRBJ1-2, with TRBD1 matching 12 bases. V lost 5 bases and J lost 6; bases outside the gene matches: 16. From germline, CDR1 is GTSNPN and CDR2 SVGIG (reference sequence). The CDR3 runs 17 residues. The CDR3 loop is CAWGAGTGGAKYHGYTF. CDR3 in DNA: TGTGCCTGGGGGGCCGGGACAGGGGGCGCGAAGTATCATGGCTACACCTTC.

This clonotype was seen ten or more times. J is TRBJ1-6 and V is TRBV12-3 or TRBV12-4, with D possibly being TRBD1 (6 bases). Trimming removed 7 bases from V and 7 bases from J, with 17 bases in between. This CDR3 has 15 residues. Written as DNA, the CDR3 is TGTGCCAGCAACCCGGAGGGACACCGCAATTCACCCCTCCACTTT. Its protein is CASNPEGHRNSPLHF.